The clone carrying this T cell receptor (beta chain) came up a few times. The authors reverse transcribed all of the isolated RNA, so sequencing captured expressed TCRB transcripts. The data were produced by immunoSEQ multiplex PCR, yet TCRdb's version contains in-frame clones alone and is incomplete. Altogether 350,000 to 450,000 clones are present, approximately 15% being singletons, with the ten largest covering roughly 0.017%. The V end lost 4 bases, the J end lost 10 bases, and 14 bases lay between the germline ends. The CDR3 spans 13 residues. The V gene's germline CDR1 is SNHLY and CDR2 FYNNEI. The sample belongs to a study of beta chain features in type 1 diabetes.

The sequencing sample was made of naive CD4+ T cells from blood. This receptor was obtained from a woman younger than 30 in good health. V and J are TRBV2 and TRBJ2-1, with no clear D. CDR3 sequence reads: CASSVVPAGEQFF. The CDR3, as DNA: TGTGCCAGCAGTGTCGTACCGGCCGGGGAGCAGTTCTTC. Supplemented by reference TRBV2 and TRBJ2-1, the full variable domain reads EPEVTQTPSHQVTQMGQEVILRCVPISNHLYFYWYRQILGQKVEFLVSFYNNEISEKSEIFDDQFSVERPDGSNFTLKIRSTKLEDSAMYFCASSVVPAGEQFFGPGTRLTVL.